The present TCR beta chain was sequenced within a study of post-analysis software for immune sequencing data. The study, taken as a whole, reports: About 5 TRBV segments, including TRBV5-6, TRBV5-1 and TRBV20-1, were more frequent in patients than controls.

Researchers reported that TCR beta cDNA libraries carried unique molecular identifiers. From the PCR reads, TCRdb called clonotypes with MiXCR, one entry per CDR3 protein. The data hold roughly 650,000 distinct CDR3 sequences, with over 45% observed a single time. As concerns this clonotype: Antigen specificity is unknown.

The V end lost 6 bases, the J end lost 5 bases, and 16 bases lay between the germline ends. The germline gives CDR1 SQVTM, CDR2 ANQGSEA. There are 13 residues in the CDR3. This chain connects TRBV29-1 to TRBJ1-1, with D tentatively TRBD1 (6 bases). The material sequenced was blood. The TCR comes from a girl aged 2 to 10 with multiple sclerosis. The CDR3 coding sequence is TGCAGCGTCGGTTCAACTACAGGGACTGAAGCTTTCTTT. This translates into CSVGSTTGTEAFF. The variable domain in full, with the rest retrieved from reference TRBV29-1 and TRBJ1-1, is SAVISQKPSRDICQRGTSLTIQCQVDSQVTMMFWYRQQPGQSLTLIATANQGSEATYESGFVIDKFPISRPNLTFSTLTVSNMSPEDSSIYLCSVGSTTGTEAFFGQGTRLTVV.